The 2 T cell receptor beta chains below all came from one sample that was sequenced in a study of T cell repertoires in cytomegalovirus infection. These TCRs are of unknown antigen specificity. TCRdb recomputed calls from the reads with MiXCR, one row per CDR3 protein. The sample yields 650,000 to 900,000 distinct CDR3 sequences, approximately 29% seen once. The sample was cultured CD8+ T cells from PBMCs, taken from culture after CMV antigen stimulation. Receptors were obtained from a human donor in good health (CMV status not recorded). Some clones in this sample may be carry-over from other donors' samples.

The V and J genes are TRBV4-1 and TRBJ2-3, with 7 bases lining up with TRBD1. CDR3 length equals 16 residues. Germline values: CDR1 MGHRA, CDR2 YSYEKL. After removal of 4 bases from V and 3 bases from J, the junction contained 10 bases not matched to a gene. CDR3 sequence: CASSPPGDRVTDTQYF. The CDR3 DNA reads TGCGCCAGCAGCCCCCCAGGCGACAGGGTAACAGATACGCAGTATTTT.

This clonotype has only a few counts. V usage is TRBV12-3 or TRBV12-4 and J usage is TRBJ2-3; unclear D gene. Trimming shortened V by 6 bases and J by 4 bases, and 26 bases separated the two germline ends. The CDR3 totals 18 residues. The CDR3 nucleotides read TGTGCCAGCAGCCAGTCAGCTAACCCGCTTGGGTACGCAGATACGCAGTATTTT. Residues: CASSQSANPLGYADTQYF.